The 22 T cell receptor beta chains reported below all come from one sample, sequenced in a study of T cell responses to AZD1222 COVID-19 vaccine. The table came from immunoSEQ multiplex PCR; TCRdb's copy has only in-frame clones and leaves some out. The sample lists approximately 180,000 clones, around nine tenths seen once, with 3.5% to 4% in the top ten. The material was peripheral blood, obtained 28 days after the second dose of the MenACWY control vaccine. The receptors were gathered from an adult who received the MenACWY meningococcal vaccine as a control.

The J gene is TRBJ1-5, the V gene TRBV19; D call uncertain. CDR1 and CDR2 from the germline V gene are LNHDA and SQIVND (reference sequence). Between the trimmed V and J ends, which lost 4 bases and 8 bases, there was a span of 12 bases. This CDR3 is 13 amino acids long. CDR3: CASSTLSGKPQHF. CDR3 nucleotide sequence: TGTGCCAGTAGTACCCTATCCGGGAAGCCCCAGCATTTT.

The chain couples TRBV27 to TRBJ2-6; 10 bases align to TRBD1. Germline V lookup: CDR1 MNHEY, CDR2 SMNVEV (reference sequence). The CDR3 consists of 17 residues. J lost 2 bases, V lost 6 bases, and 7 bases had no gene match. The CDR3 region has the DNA TGTGCCAGCAGACCGGGACAGGGGATTGCTGGGGCCAACGTCCTGACTTTC. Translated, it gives CASRPGQGIAGANVLTF.

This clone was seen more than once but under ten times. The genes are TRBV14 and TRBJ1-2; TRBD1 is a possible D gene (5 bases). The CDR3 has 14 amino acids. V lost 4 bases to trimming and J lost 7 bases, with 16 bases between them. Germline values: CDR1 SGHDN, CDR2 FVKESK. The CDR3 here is CASSPMSAGGGYTF. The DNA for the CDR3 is TGTGCCAGCAGCCCGATGTCGGCGGGGGGTGGCTACACCTTC.

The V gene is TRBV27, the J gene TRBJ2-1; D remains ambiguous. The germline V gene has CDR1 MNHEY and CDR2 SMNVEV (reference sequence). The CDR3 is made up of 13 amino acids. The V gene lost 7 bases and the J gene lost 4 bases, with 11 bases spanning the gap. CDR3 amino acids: CASTVRPYNEQFF. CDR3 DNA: TGTGCCAGCACAGTGCGACCGTACAATGAGCAGTTCTTC.

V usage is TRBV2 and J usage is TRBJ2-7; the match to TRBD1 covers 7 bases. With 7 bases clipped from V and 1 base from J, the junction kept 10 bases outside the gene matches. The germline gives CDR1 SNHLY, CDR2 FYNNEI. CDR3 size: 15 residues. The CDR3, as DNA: TGTGCCAGCAACATAGACAGGGCGGTATCCTACGAGCAGTACTTC. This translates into CASNIDRAVSYEQYF.

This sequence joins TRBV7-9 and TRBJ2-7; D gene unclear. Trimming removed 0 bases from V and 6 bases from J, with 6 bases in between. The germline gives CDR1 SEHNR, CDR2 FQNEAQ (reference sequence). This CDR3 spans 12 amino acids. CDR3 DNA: TGTGCCAGCAGCTTAGCCGGGCTCGAGCAGTACTTC. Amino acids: CASSLAGLEQYF.

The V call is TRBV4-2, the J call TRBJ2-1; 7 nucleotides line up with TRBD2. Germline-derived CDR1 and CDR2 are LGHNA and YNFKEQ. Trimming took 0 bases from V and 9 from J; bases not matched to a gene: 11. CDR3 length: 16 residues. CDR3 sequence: CASSQDLGGSGIEQFF. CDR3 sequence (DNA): TGTGCCAGCAGCCAAGATCTGGGCGGGAGCGGTATTGAGCAGTTCTTC.

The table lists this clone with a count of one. The CDR3 DNA is TGTGCCAGCGGGACCGCCCCCTCCTATGGCTACACCTTC. Protein: CASGTAPSYGYTF. V and J are TRBV27 and TRBJ1-2; D may be TRBD1 (5 bases). V dropped 8 bases and J dropped 4 bases, with 14 bases sitting between them. The CDR3 spans 13 residues. CDR1 MNHEY and CDR2 SMNVEV come from the germline V gene (reference sequence).

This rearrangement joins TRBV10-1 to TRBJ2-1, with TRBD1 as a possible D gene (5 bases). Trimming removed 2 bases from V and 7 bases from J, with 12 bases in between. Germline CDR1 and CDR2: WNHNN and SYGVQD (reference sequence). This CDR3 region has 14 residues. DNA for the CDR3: TGCGCCAGCAGTGAGCGTTCACAGGCGAATGAGCAGTTCTTC. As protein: CASSERSQANEQFF.

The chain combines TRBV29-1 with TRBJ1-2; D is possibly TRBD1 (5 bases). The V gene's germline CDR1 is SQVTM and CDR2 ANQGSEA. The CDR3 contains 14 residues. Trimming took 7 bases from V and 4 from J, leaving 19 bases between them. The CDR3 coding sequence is TGCAGCGCGCGGGCAGGGAAGGGTACCTATGGCTACACCTTC. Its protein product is CSARAGKGTYGYTF.

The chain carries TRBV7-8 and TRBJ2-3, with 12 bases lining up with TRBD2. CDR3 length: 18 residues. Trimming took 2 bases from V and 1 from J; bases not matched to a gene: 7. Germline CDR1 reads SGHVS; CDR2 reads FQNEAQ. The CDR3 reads CASSLRLAGGARTDTQYF. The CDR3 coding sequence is TGTGCCAGCAGCTTAAGGCTAGCGGGAGGGGCTCGCACAGATACGCAGTATTTT.

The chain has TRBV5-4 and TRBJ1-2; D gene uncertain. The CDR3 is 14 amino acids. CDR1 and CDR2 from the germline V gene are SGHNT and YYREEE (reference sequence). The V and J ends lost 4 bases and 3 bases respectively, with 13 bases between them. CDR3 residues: CASSRSAGDYGYTF. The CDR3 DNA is TGTGCCAGCAGCCGCAGTGCCGGGGACTATGGCTACACCTTC.

Here the CDR3 DNA reads TGCGCCAGCAAACGGGAGGGTGTAGATACGCAGTATTTT. Protein product: CASKREGVDTQYF. This chain connects TRBV5-1 to TRBJ2-3, with TRBD2 matching 8 bases. J gave up 5 bases and V 6 bases, and 5 bases lay outside the gene matches. The CDR3 runs to 13 residues. Germline V gene sequence: CDR1 SGHRS, CDR2 YFSETQ. Combining the CDR3 with reference TRBV5-1 and TRBJ2-3 gives the whole variable domain KAGVTQTPRYLIKTRGQQVTLSCSPISGHRSVSWYQQTPGQGLQFLFEYFSETQRNKGNFPGRFSGRQFSNSRSEMNVSTLELGDSALYLCASKREGVDTQYFGPGTRLTVL.

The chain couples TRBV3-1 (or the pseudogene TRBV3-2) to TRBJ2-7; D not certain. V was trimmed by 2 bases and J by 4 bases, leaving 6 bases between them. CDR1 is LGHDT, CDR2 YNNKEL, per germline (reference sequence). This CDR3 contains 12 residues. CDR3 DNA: TGTGCCAGCAGCCAACTACCATACGAGCAGTACTTC. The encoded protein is CASSQLPYEQYF.

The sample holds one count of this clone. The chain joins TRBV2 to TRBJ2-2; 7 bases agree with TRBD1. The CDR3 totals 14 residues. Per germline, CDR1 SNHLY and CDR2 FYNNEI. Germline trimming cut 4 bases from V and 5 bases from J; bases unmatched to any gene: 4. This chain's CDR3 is CASSVLTGTGELFF. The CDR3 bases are TGTGCCAGCAGTGTCCTGACAGGGACCGGGGAGCTGTTTTTT.

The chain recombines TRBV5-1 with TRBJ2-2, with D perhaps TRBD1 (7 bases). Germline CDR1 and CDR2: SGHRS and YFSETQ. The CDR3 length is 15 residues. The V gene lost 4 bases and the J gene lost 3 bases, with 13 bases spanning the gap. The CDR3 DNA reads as TGCGCCAGCAGCCGGACAGGAGGGGACACCGGGGAGCTGTTTTTT. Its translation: CASSRTGGDTGELFF. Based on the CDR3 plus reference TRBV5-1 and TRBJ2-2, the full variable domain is KAGVTQTPRYLIKTRGQQVTLSCSPISGHRSVSWYQQTPGQGLQFLFEYFSETQRNKGNFPGRFSGRQFSNSRSEMNVSTLELGDSALYLCASSRTGGDTGELFFGEGSRLTVL.

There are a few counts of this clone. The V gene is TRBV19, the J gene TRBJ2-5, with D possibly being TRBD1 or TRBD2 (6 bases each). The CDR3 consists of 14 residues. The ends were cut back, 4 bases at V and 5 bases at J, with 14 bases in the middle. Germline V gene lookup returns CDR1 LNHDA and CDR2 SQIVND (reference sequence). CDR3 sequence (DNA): TGTGCCAGTAGTACATTTGGGGGGCCTGAGACCCAGTACTTC. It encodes CASSTFGGPETQYF.

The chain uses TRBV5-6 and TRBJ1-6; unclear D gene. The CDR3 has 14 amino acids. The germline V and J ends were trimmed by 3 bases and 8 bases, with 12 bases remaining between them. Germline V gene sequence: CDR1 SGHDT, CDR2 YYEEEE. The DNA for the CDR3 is TGTGCCAGCAGCTCTGGTCTAAGGGATTCACCCCTCCACTTT. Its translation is CASSSGLRDSPLHF.

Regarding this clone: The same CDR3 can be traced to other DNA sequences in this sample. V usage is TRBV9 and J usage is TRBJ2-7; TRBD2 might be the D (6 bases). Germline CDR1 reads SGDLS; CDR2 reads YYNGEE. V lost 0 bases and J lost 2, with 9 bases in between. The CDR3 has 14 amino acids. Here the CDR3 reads CASSVGAGTYEQYF. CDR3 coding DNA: TGTGCCAGCAGCGTAGGGGCGGGGACCTACGAGCAGTACTTC. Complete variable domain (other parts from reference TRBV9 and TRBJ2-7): DSGVTQTPKHLITATGQRVTLRCSPRSGDLSVYWYQQSLDQGLQFLIQYYNGEERAKGNILERFSAQQFPDLHSELNLSSLELGDSALYFCASSVGAGTYEQYFGPGTRLTVT.

The CDR3: CSVDRGPTEAFF. CDR3 bases: TGCAGCGTGGACAGGGGGCCGACTGAAGCTTTCTTT. The V call is TRBV29-1, the J call TRBJ1-1, with 11 bases matching TRBD1. Germline V gene lookup returns CDR1 SQVTM and CDR2 ANQGSEA. The CDR3 runs to 12 residues. V shed 6 bases, J shed 5 bases, and the junction held 2 bases outside the gene matches.

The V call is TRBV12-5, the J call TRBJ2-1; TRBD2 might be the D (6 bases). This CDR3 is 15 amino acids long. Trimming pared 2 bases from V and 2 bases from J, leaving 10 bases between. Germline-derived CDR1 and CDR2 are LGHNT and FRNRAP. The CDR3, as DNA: TGTGCTAGTGGTTTGACGGGAGACACCTACAATGAGCAGTTCTTC. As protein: CASGLTGDTYNEQFF.

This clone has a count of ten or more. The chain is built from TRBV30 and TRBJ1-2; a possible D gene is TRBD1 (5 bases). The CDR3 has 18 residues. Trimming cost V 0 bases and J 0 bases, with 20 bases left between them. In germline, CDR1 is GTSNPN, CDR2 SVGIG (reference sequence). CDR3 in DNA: TGTGCCTGGAGTGTACAAAGGCAGGGAGACTACCCTAACTATGGCTACACCTTC. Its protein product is CAWSVQRQGDYPNYGYTF.